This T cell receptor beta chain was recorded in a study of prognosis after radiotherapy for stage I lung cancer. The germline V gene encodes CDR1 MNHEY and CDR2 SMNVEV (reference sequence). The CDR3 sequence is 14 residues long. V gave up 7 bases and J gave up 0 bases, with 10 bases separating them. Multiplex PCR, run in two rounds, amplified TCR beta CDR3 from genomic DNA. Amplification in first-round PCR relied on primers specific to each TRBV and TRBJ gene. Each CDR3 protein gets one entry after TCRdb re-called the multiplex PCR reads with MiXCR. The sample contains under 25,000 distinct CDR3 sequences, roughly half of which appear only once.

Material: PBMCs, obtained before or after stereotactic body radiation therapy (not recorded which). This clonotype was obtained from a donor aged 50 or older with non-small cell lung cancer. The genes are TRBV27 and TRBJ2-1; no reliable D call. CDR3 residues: CASKPLDSYNEQFF. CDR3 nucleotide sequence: TGTGCCAGCAAGCCCTTGGACTCCTACAATGAGCAGTTCTTC.